Listed here are 26 T cell receptor beta chains from one sample, sequenced in a study of T cell responses to AZD1222 COVID-19 vaccine. Clones were read by immunoSEQ multiplex PCR, and TCRdb kept only the in-frame ones, dropping some. The sample lists about 150,000 clones, less than 90% occurring once. The specimen was peripheral blood, collected on day 0 of AZD1222 vaccination. These receptor sequences come from an adult in good health.

This clone appeared once. CDR3 region: CASSLIGAGGSYNEQFF. The DNA of the CDR3 is TGTGCCAGCAGCTTGATCGGGGCAGGGGGATCCTACAATGAGCAGTTCTTC. This chain uses TRBV7-2 with TRBJ2-1; 7 bases fit TRBD1. The V segment lost 3 bases and the J segment 1 base; nucleotides outside the gene matches: 9. This CDR3 contains 17 residues. Germline V gene data show CDR1 as SGHTA and CDR2 as FQGNSA.

This chain uses TRBV3-1 (or the pseudogene TRBV3-2) with TRBJ1-6, with D uncertain. Germline CDR1 LGHDT, CDR2 YNNKEL (reference sequence). This CDR3 region has 13 residues. The V and J ends lost 1 base and 9 bases respectively, with 7 bases between them. CDR3 loop: CASSQGGSSPLHF. The CDR3 bases are TGTGCCAGCAGCCAAGGCGGATCTTCACCCCTCCACTTT.

This rearrangement joins TRBV6-5 to TRBJ1-1, with D maybe TRBD1 (5 bases). The CDR3 spans 15 residues. Germline V gene data show CDR1 as MNHEY and CDR2 as SVGAGI. V gave up 2 bases and J gave up 2 bases, with 12 bases separating them. The CDR3 DNA reads as TGTGCCAGCAGTTACGGGGCTACGGGTAACACTGAAGCTTTCTTT. It is translated as CASSYGATGNTEAFF.

This sequence joins TRBV7-8 and TRBJ1-2; D remains unclear. This CDR3 has 14 residues. The germline V gene encodes CDR1 SGHVS and CDR2 FQNEAQ. The ends were cut back, 4 bases at V and 4 bases at J, with 13 bases in the middle. The DNA of the CDR3 is TGTGCCAGCAGCTCGACCGACATACCCTATGGCTACACCTTC. It translates to CASSSTDIPYGYTF.

This chain uses TRBV5-1 with TRBJ1-1; D is ambiguous. This CDR3 has 14 amino acids. From germline, CDR1 is SGHRS and CDR2 YFSETQ. Trimming took 3 bases from V and 6 from J, leaving 15 bases between them. This CDR3 reads CASSSGELSSEAFF. In nucleotides, the CDR3 is TGCGCCAGCAGCTCTGGAGAGTTGAGTTCTGAAGCTTTCTTT.

This chain links TRBV7-2 with TRBJ1-6; 7 positions agree with TRBD1. Germline V gene data show CDR1 as SGHTA and CDR2 as FQGNSA. CDR3 size: 15 residues. The junction had 10 bases not matched to a gene; V was cut back by 5 bases and J by 9 bases. The CDR3 nucleotides are TGTGCCAGCAGCGCACAGGGGCGATGGGGTTCACCCCTCCACTTT. Amino acids: CASSAQGRWGSPLHF.

The V and J genes are TRBV5-1 and TRBJ1-4; D is possibly TRBD1 (5 bases). The CDR3 length is 14 residues. Deletions cut 4 bases from V and 8 bases from J, with 15 bases between. The V gene's germline CDR1 is SGHRS and CDR2 YFSETQ. The CDR3 sequence is CASSLDGEGEKLFF. In DNA, the CDR3 is TGCGCCAGCAGCCTGGACGGCGAGGGGGAAAAACTGTTTTTT.

This chain links TRBV25-1 with TRBJ2-3; the D gene is possibly TRBD1 (5 bases). Germline-derived CDR1 and CDR2 are MGHDK and SYGVNS. The CDR3 is made up of 17 amino acids. V was trimmed by 6 bases and J by 2 bases, leaving 21 bases between them. The CDR3 sequence: CASRGLSGVRVTDTQYF. CDR3 sequence (DNA): TGTGCCAGCAGGGGGCTAAGTGGCGTTCGTGTCACAGATACGCAGTATTTT.

About this clone: Its ends do not fully match the called genes, so a read error is possible. The chain combines TRBV3-1 (or the pseudogene TRBV3-2) with TRBJ2-1; 7 bases are a match to TRBD1. Germline-derived CDR1 and CDR2 are LGHDT and YNNKEL (reference sequence). The CDR3 totals 10 residues. The CDR3 loop is CASSRGTVIF. The CDR3 DNA sequence: TGTGCCAGCAGCCGAGGGACAGTCATCTTC.

This clone was counted once. This chain uses TRBV6-7 with TRBJ2-2, with D possibly being TRBD2 (5 bases). TRBV6-7 is identified as an open reading frame with a role that is uncertain. This CDR3 region has 13 residues. The V end lost 10 bases, the J end lost 2 bases, and 11 bases lay between the germline ends. The CDR3 DNA follows: TGTGCCACCAGGCGGGCCAACACCGGGGAGCTGTTTTTT. The encoded protein is CATRRANTGELFF.

The V gene is TRBV4-3, the J gene TRBJ1-1; the D is unclear. Trimming cost V 0 bases and J 1 base, with 9 bases left between them. There are 15 residues in the CDR3. CDR1 and CDR2 (germline): LGHNA, YSLEER. CDR3 in amino acids: CASSQEANWNTEAFF. For the CDR3, the DNA is TGCGCCAGCAGCCAAGAGGCGAACTGGAACACTGAAGCTTTCTTT.

The CDR3 coding sequence is TGTGCCAGCAGTTACTCCGGGCGGGAACCCCTCCACTTT. Translating it yields CASSYSGREPLHF. The chain has TRBV27 and TRBJ1-6; the D is unclear. The germline V gene has CDR1 MNHEY and CDR2 SMNVEV (reference sequence). This CDR3 has 13 residues. Trimming removed 4 bases at V and 12 bases at J, with 13 bases between.

This clone was seen only once. The chain is built from TRBV5-1 and TRBJ2-5, with a tentative D call TRBD2 (6 bases). CDR3 length equals 16 residues. Germline loops: CDR1 SGHRS, CDR2 YFSETQ. V was cut by 0 bases and J by 2 bases, with 14 bases left in between. CDR3 bases: TGCGCCAGCAGCTTGGGACTTCGGGGGTTACAAGAGACCCAGTACTTC. As protein: CASSLGLRGLQETQYF.

V gene TRBV5-6 combines with J gene TRBJ1-1; D ambiguous. V lost 1 base, J lost 3 bases, and 19 bases lay in between. Germline V CDR1 and CDR2: SGHDT, YYEEEE. The length of the CDR3 is 17 residues. The CDR3 DNA follows: TGTGCCAGCAGCTTGTGGAGGACGTTAGAGGTTGACACTGAAGCTTTCTTT. This codes for CASSLWRTLEVDTEAFF.

The V and J genes are TRBV6-5 and TRBJ2-1, with D maybe TRBD1 (5 bases). V lost 2 bases and J 10 bases, leaving 18 bases between the germline ends. CDR1 is MNHEY, CDR2 SVGAGI, per germline. The CDR3 length is 15 residues. Written as DNA, the CDR3 is TGTGCCAGCAGTTACGGGGCTCTCCACCCGTTAGAGCAGTTCTTC. This codes for CASSYGALHPLEQFF.

V gene TRBV5-6 combines with J gene TRBJ2-5; perhaps TRBD1 as D (5 bases). Trimming removed 3 bases at V and 3 bases at J, with 18 bases between. CDR3 length: 16 residues. Germline V gene data show CDR1 as SGHDT and CDR2 as YYEEEE. CDR3 in amino acids: CASSSVGQKVKETQYF. DNA for the CDR3: TGTGCCAGCAGCTCGGTGGGGCAGAAAGTAAAAGAGACCCAGTACTTC.

This chain joins TRBV7-9 and TRBJ2-7; perhaps TRBD1 as D (5 bases). This CDR3 spans 14 amino acids. From germline, CDR1 is SEHNR and CDR2 FQNEAQ (reference sequence). V lost 5 bases and J lost 3, with 14 bases in between. The CDR3 sequence is CASSPTEMSYEQYF. DNA of the CDR3: TGTGCCAGCAGCCCGACAGAAATGAGCTACGAGCAGTACTTC.

This sequence joins TRBV7-9 and TRBJ1-5; D is undetermined. The ends were cut back, 2 bases at V and 6 bases at J, with 14 bases in the middle. The CDR3 spans 15 residues. CDR1 and CDR2 from the germline V gene are SEHNR and FQNEAQ (reference sequence). The CDR3 here is CASSLKGGEGQPQHF. The CDR3 DNA follows: TGTGCCAGCAGCTTAAAAGGAGGAGAGGGTCAGCCCCAGCATTTT.

The chain joins TRBV3-1 (or the pseudogene TRBV3-2) to TRBJ1-4; 9 bases align to TRBD1. The CDR3 is 15 amino acids. After removal of 4 bases from V and 4 bases from J, the junction contained 4 bases not matched to a gene. CDR1 is LGHDT, CDR2 YNNKEL, per germline (reference sequence). CDR3 residues: CASSPQGAGNEKLFF. CDR3 DNA sequence: TGTGCCAGCAGCCCACAGGGGGCGGGTAATGAAAAACTGTTTTTT.

V usage is TRBV6-2 or TRBV6-3 and J usage is TRBJ2-7; 11 bases map to TRBD2. V dropped 6 bases and J dropped 2; count of bases not matched to a gene: 3. Germline CDR1 MNHEY, CDR2 SVGEGT. The CDR3 extends over 14 amino acids. The CDR3 is CASRPSGGTYEQYF. The CDR3, as DNA: TGTGCCAGCAGACCTAGCGGGGGGACCTACGAGCAGTACTTC.

This clone was found once. The gene calls are TRBV11-1 and TRBJ1-2; D is unresolved. The germline V gene encodes CDR1 SGHAT and CDR2 FQDESV (reference sequence). V shed 5 bases and J shed 1 base, with 11 bases lying between them. This CDR3 has 14 amino acids. The CDR3 DNA reads as TGTGCCAGCAGCCAACGCGGGAGTAACTATGGCTACACCTTC. Translated: CASSQRGSNYGYTF.

A note on this clone: Its ends do not fully match the called genes, so a read error is possible. This chain links TRBV28 with TRBJ2-7, with 12 bases lining up with TRBD2. This CDR3 has 13 residues. Germline V lookup: CDR1 MDHEN, CDR2 SYDVKM. CDR3 amino acids: CASSETSGGFCTF. CDR3 sequence (DNA): TGTGCCAGCAGTGAAACTAGCGGGGGGTTTTGTACCTTC.

This clone was detected a few times. Other DNA variants within this sample encode the same CDR3. This chain links TRBV6-2 or TRBV6-3 with TRBJ2-2; no reliable D call. The germline V and J ends were trimmed by 2 bases and 3 bases, with 4 bases remaining between them. Per germline, CDR1 MNHEY and CDR2 SVGEGT. The CDR3 length is 13 residues. This CDR3 reads CASSYGDTGELFF. CDR3 coding DNA: TGTGCCAGCAGTTACGGAGACACCGGGGAGCTGTTTTTT.

The chain links TRBV4-2 to TRBJ1-1, with TRBD1 as a possible D gene (6 bases). Trimming shortened V by 4 bases and J by 4 bases, and 16 bases separated the two germline ends. The CDR3 consists of 15 residues. CDR1 and CDR2 (germline): LGHNA, YNFKEQ. The chain's CDR3 is CASSLDGGLGTEAFF. In DNA, the CDR3 is TGTGCCAGCAGCCTAGACGGGGGCCTTGGCACTGAAGCTTTCTTT.

The chain uses TRBV10-3 and TRBJ1-5; no clear D gene. The germline V gene encodes CDR1 ENHRY and CDR2 SYGVKD. There are 13 residues in the CDR3. Trimming stripped 5 bases from V and 0 bases from J, with 5 bases between. CDR3 sequence: CAISIYSNQPQHF. The CDR3, as DNA: TGTGCCATCAGTATTTATAGCAATCAGCCCCAGCATTTT.

This clone was seen a single time. V usage is TRBV4-3 and J usage is TRBJ2-1; 11 nucleotides match TRBD1. Trimming took 0 bases from V and 8 from J; bases not matched to a gene: 6. The CDR3 spans 16 residues. Germline V CDR1 and CDR2: LGHNA, YSLEER. The CDR3 region has the DNA TGCGCCAGCAGCCAAGAACCGGGACAGGGGGGCTATGAGCAGTTCTTC. Amino acids: CASSQEPGQGGYEQFF.